This TCR beta chain was captured by sequencing in a study of blood T cell repertoires in COVID-19. Study overall: Sample material is recorded as cDNA or gDNA derived from T cells, B-cell-depleted T cells, or PBMCs.

Here immunoSEQ multiplex PCR was the method, and the copy in TCRdb shows in-frame clones only, minus some. The repertoire has around 290,000 clones, around 86% of them found once; the top ten carry about 1.7%. The germline V gene has CDR1 LNHDA and CDR2 SQIVND (reference sequence). The CDR3 loop spans 14 amino acids. Trimming took 5 bases from V and 0 from J, leaving 11 bases between them. Participant-reported clinical history was the basis for cohort assignment. Sequenced: PBMCs or T cells enriched from blood (not recorded which). The source of this sequence is a middle-aged woman who had recovered from COVID-19. The chain recombines TRBV19 with TRBJ2-7; tentative D call: TRBD1 (6 bases). The CDR3 spells CASSRTGSSYEQYF. CDR3 bases: TGTGCCAGTAGTCGTACAGGGAGCTCCTACGAGCAGTACTTC.